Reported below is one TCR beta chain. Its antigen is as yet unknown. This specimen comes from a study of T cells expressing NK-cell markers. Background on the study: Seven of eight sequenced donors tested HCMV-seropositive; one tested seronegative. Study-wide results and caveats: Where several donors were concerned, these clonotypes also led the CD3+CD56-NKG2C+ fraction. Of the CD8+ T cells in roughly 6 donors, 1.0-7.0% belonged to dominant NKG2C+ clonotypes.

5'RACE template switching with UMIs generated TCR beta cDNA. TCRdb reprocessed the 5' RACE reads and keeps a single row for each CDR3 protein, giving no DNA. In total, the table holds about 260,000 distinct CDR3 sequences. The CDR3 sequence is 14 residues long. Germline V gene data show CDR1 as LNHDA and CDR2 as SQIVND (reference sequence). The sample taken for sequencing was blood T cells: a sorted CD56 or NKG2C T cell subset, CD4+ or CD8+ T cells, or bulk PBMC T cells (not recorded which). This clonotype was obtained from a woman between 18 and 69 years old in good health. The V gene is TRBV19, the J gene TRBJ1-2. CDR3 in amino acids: CASSNRQRNYGYTF.